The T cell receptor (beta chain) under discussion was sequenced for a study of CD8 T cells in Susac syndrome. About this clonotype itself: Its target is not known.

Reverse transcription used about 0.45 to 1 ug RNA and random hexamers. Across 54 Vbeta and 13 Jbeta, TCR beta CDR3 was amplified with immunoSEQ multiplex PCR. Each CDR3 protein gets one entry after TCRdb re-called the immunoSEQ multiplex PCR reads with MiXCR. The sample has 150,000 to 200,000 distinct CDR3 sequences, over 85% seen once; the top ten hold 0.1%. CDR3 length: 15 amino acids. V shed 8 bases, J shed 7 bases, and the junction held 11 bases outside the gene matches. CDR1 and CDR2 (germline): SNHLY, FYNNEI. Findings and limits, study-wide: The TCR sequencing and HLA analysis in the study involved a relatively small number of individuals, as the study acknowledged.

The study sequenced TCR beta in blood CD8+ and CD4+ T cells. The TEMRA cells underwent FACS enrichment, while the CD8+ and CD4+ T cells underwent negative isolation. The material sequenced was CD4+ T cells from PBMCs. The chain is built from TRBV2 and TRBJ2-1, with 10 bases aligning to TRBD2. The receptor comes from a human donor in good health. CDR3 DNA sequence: TGTGCCAGCGGGGAGCGGGAGGGCCCGGGGAATGAGCAGTTCTTC. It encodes CASGEREGPGNEQFF.